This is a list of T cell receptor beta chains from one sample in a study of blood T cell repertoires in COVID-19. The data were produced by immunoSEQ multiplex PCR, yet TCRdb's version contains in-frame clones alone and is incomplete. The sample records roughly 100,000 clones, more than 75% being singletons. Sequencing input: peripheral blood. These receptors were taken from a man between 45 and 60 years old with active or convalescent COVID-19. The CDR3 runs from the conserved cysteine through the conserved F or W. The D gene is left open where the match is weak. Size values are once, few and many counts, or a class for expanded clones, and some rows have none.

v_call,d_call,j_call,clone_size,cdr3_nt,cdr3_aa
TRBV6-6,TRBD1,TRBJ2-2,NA,TGTGCCAGCAGTTGGACAGGGTACACCGGGGAGCTGTTTTTT,CASSWTGYTGELFF
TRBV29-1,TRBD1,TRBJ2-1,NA,TGCAGCGTTAGACGACAGGGAAATGAGCAGTTCTTC,CSVRRQGNEQFF
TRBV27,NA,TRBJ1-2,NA,TGTGCCAGCAGTCTAGGAGAGGGAACTAACTATGGCTACACCTTC,CASSLGEGTNYGYTF
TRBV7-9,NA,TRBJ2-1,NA,TGTGCCAGCACCTCTGGGGCAGGGCACTACAATGAGCAGTTCTTC,CASTSGAGHYNEQFF
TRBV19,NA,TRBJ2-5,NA,TGTGCCAGTAAGCACCGAGGGGAGACCCAGTACTTC,CASKHRGETQYF
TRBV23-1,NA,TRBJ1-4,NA,TGCGCCAGCAGCCCCTCCTCGGGGGGGAGTAGTAATGAAAAACTGTTTTTT,CASSPSSGGSSNEKLFF
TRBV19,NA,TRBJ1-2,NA,TGTGCCAGTAGTGGGGGGGCCCATGGCTACACCTTC,CASSGGAHGYTF
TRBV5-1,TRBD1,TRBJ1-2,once,TGCGCCAGCAGCAAGGACAGGGGAACGAATGGCTACACCTTC,CASSKDRGTNGYTF
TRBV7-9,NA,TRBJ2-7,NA,TGTGCCAGCAGCTTAGACATGGCCTACGAGCAGTACTTC,CASSLDMAYEQYF
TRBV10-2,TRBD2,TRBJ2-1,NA,TGCGCCACCGGGCGGGGGGGTGGATACAATGAGCAGTTCTTC,CATGRGGGYNEQFF
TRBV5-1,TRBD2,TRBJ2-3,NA,TGCGCCAGCAGCTCTACTAGCGGGCTGAGGACTAGCACAGATACGCAGTATTTT,CASSSTSGLRTSTDTQYF
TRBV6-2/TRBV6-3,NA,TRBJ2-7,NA,TGTGCCAGCAGTCTCGGACAGTTCTACGAGCAGTACTTC,CASSLGQFYEQYF
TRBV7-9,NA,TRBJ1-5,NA,TGTGCCAGCAGTTTCGACGGGGTTTGGGATAACAATCAGCCCCAGCATTTT,CASSFDGVWDNNQPQHF
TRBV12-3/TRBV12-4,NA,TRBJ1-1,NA,TGTGCCAGCACAGGCCTGAACACTGAAGCTTTCTTT,CASTGLNTEAFF
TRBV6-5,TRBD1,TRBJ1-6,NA,TGTGCCAGCGAAAAGGACAGGGATTCACCCCTCCACTTT,CASEKDRDSPLHF
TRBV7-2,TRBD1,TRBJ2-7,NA,TGTGCCAGCAGCTTGGGACAGGGGGCGACCTACGAGCAGTACTTC,CASSLGQGATYEQYF
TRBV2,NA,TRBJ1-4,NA,TGTGCCAGCAGTGAACCCTATGAAAAACTGTTTTTT,CASSEPYEKLFF
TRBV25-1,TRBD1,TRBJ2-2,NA,TGTGCCAGCCAGGGACAGATCTACACCGGGGAGCTGTTTTTT,CASQGQIYTGELFF
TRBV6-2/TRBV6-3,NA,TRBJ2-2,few,TGTGCCAGCAGTTACCGGGACACCCACACCGGGGAGCTGTTTTTT,CASSYRDTHTGELFF
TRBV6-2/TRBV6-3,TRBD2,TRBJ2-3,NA,TGTGCCAGCAGTCCCGGGACTAGCGGGGGGTATGCAGATACGCAGTATTTT,CASSPGTSGGYADTQYF
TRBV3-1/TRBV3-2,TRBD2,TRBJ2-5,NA,TGTGCCAGCAGCCCCCCTAGCGGGGGAATACAAGAGACCCAGTACTTC,CASSPPSGGIQETQYF
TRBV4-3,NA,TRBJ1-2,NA,TGCGCCAGCAGCCAAGTTTCGGGTAACTATGGCTACACCTTC,CASSQVSGNYGYTF
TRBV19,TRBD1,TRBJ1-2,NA,TGTGCCAGTAACCCGACAGGGGGCTATGGCTACACCTTC,CASNPTGGYGYTF
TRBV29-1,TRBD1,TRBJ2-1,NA,TGCAGCGTTAACAGGGGGGACAATGAGCAGTTCTTC,CSVNRGDNEQFF
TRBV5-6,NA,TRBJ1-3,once,TGTGCCAGCAGCTATAGAACCTCTGGAAACACCATATATTTT,CASSYRTSGNTIYF
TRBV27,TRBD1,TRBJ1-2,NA,TGTGCCAGCAGGCGAACAGGGGCGACTAACTATGGCTACACCTTC,CASRRTGATNYGYTF
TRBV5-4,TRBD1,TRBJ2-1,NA,TGTGCCAGCAGCCAGGGACAGCCCAATGAGCAGTTCTTC,CASSQGQPNEQFF
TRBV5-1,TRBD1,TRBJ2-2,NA,TGCGCCAGCAGTACCTCGACAGGGTTGAACACCGGGGAGCTGTTTTTT,CASSTSTGLNTGELFF
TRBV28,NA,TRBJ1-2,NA,TGTGCCAGCAGTCCTGACAGGACTTATGGCTACACCTTC,CASSPDRTYGYTF
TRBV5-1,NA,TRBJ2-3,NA,TGCGCCAGCAGCTTCCGCGGGAGCACAGATACGCAGTATTTT,CASSFRGSTDTQYF
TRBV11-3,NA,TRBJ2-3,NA,TGTGCCAGCAGCTTAAGTGCGGGACAGCCCCCAGATACGCAGTATTTT,CASSLSAGQPPDTQYF
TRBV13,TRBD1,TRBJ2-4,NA,TGTGCCAGCAGCTTAGTTGCGACAGGGAGAAACATTCAGTACTTC,CASSLVATGRNIQYF
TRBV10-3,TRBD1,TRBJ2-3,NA,TGTGCCATCAGTCCGGGACAGGGGGCGGGGGCCGGCACAGATACGCAGTATTTT,CAISPGQGAGAGTDTQYF
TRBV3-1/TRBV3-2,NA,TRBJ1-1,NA,TGTGCCAGCAGCCAAAATATACCAGGGGCCACAGCTTTCTTT,CASSQNIPGATAFF
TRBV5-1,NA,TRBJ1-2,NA,TGCGCCAGCAGCTTGGCCCTAGGACAGAGCTATGGCTACACCTTC,CASSLALGQSYGYTF
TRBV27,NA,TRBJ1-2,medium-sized,TGTGCCAGCAGGGGAAATCCGGGACTTAGGAGGGATGGCTACACCTTC,CASRGNPGLRRDGYTF
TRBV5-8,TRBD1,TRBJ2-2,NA,TGTGCCAGCAGTTGGGGACAGGAGGACACCGGGGAGCTGTTTTTT,CASSWGQEDTGELFF
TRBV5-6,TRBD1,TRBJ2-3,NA,TGTGCCAGCAGCTTTTCTTACATTGACAGGGGGGGCACAGATACGCAGTATTTT,CASSFSYIDRGGTDTQYF
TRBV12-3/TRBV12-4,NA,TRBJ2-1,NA,TGTGCCAGCAGGAAAACAGTATACAATGAGCAGTTCTTC,CASRKTVYNEQFF
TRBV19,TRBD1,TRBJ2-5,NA,TGTGCCAGTATGGGACAGGGGGCGTCAGAGACCCAGTACTTC,CASMGQGASETQYF
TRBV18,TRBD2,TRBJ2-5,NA,TGTGCCAGCTCAGCAATGACTAGCGGGGAGCAAGAGACCCAGTACTTC,CASSAMTSGEQETQYF
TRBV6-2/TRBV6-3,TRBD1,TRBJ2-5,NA,TGTGCCAGCAGTTACACCCTTAAGGGACAGATACAAGAGACCCAGTACTTC,CASSYTLKGQIQETQYF
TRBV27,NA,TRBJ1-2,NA,TGTGCCAGCAGTTGGAGGGAATCGGTGAGGGGCTATGGCTACACCTTC,CASSWRESVRGYGYTF
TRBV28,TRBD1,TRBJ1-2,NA,TGTGCCAGCAGTCCCCCCCGGGGACAGGGAAGTGGCTACACCTTC,CASSPPRGQGSGYTF
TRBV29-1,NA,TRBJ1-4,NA,TGCAGCGTGGGCCGGGCAACTAATGAAAAACTGTTTTTT,CSVGRATNEKLFF
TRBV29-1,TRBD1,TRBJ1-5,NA,TGCAGCGTGGTGGGACAGGGAGTAAATCAGCCCCAGCATTTT,CSVVGQGVNQPQHF